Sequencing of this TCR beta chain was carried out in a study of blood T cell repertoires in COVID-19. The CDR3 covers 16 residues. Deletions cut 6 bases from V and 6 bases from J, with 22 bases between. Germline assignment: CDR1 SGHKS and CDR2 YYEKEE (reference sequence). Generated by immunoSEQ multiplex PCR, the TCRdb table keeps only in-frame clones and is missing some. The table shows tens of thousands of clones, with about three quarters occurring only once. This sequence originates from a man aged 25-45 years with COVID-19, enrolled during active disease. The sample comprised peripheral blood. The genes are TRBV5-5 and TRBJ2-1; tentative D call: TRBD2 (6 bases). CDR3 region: CASKPSYGSPTNEQFF. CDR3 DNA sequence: TGTGCCAGCAAACCTTCTTACGGGAGTCCCACCAATGAGCAGTTCTTC.